One sample yielded the 18 T cell receptor beta chains listed below, sequenced in a study of beta chain features in type 1 diabetes (dated 2018 in TCRdb). The library was built by means of the immunoSEQ multiplex PCR assay. The entire amount of isolated RNA was reverse transcribed using the High Capacity cDNA Reverse Transcription Kit, so the sequenced TCRB transcripts were expressed ones. The source is immuneACCESS, and TCRdb retained only in-frame sequences with V and J called. Part of the clones is not carried over; for the studies checked, unresolved V genes explain less than half of this, and the remainder is unexplained. The sample contains a few hundred thousand clones, approximately 13% of them found a single time. The ten largest clonotypes hold roughly 0.015% of the sample. On the study overall, not on this receptor specifically: A moderate but significant shortening of TCRB CDR3 length was observed in type 1 diabetes patients in all four CD4+ subsets.

The antigens of these receptors remain unknown. Input material: naive CD4+ T cells from blood. The sample's cell subset or site label, decoded: true naive CD4+ T cells. All receptors derive from a woman between 18 and 29 years old with type 1 diabetes.

The chain employs TRBV28 and TRBJ2-1, with D maybe TRBD2 (6 bases). The CDR3 totals 15 residues. The V gene's germline CDR1 is MDHEN and CDR2 SYDVKM. Trimming took off 3 bases at V and 1 base at J, with 10 bases between the two ends. CDR3 nucleotide sequence: TGTGCCAGCAGTTTTGGGGACTCATCCTACAATGAGCAGTTCTTC. It translates to CASSFGDSSYNEQFF.

This sequence joins TRBV5-1 and TRBJ2-6; 9 bases map to TRBD1. J lost 1 base, V lost 0 bases, and 5 bases had no gene match. Germline CDR1 reads SGHRS; CDR2 reads YFSETQ. The CDR3 loop spans 18 amino acids. The CDR3 loop reads CASSLVQGALSGANVLTF. The CDR3 bases are TGCGCCAGCAGCTTGGTACAGGGGGCTTTATCTGGGGCCAACGTCCTGACTTTC.

This clone showed up just a few times. The V gene is TRBV4-3, the J gene TRBJ2-3, with D possibly TRBD2 on 5 matching bases. The CDR3 is 16 residues long. V lost 0 bases to trimming and J lost 2 bases, with 12 bases between them. The germline V gene encodes CDR1 LGHNA and CDR2 YSLEER. The CDR3 coding sequence is TGCGCCAGCAGCCAAGAGTATCAGCGGATCACAGATACGCAGTATTTT. Its translation is CASSQEYQRITDTQYF.

Only a few counts were recorded for this clone. The chain links TRBV19 to TRBJ2-7; TRBD2 aligns across 7 bases. The V and J ends lost 6 bases and 7 bases, in that order; junction bases with no gene match: 12. The CDR3 runs to 14 residues. Germline loops: CDR1 LNHDA, CDR2 SQIVND (reference sequence). The CDR3 is CASREREGTGEQYV. The DNA for the CDR3 is TGTGCCAGTAGGGAGAGGGAGGGCACGGGGGAGCAGTACGTC.

The chain has TRBV18 and TRBJ1-5, with a possible D match to TRBD1 (6 bases). Between the trimmed V and J ends, which lost 2 bases and 5 bases, there was a span of 10 bases. CDR3 size: 14 residues. From germline, CDR1 is KGHSH and CDR2 LQKENI. The CDR3 DNA follows: TGTGCCAGCTCACCAAGAGAGGGGGATCAGCCCCAGCATTTT. It is translated as CASSPREGDQPQHF.

The V gene is TRBV29-1, the J gene TRBJ1-1; D is perhaps TRBD1 (5 bases). Germline loops: CDR1 SQVTM, CDR2 ANQGSEA. CDR3 size: 13 residues. Trimming left V 4 bases short and J 1 base short, with 10 bases between. CDR3 bases: TGCAGCGTTGGCGGGGACGCGAACACTGAAGCTTTCTTT. It encodes CSVGGDANTEAFF.

This clone was found a few times. The chain is built from TRBV7-2 and TRBJ2-7; 8 nucleotides agree with TRBD1. The CDR3 has 13 residues. From germline, CDR1 is SGHTA and CDR2 FQGNSA. The junction had 5 bases not matched to a gene; V was cut back by 5 bases and J by 5 bases. This CDR3 is CASSQVQGDEQYV. In DNA form, the CDR3 reads TGTGCCAGCAGCCAAGTACAGGGGGACGAGCAGTACGTC.

The chain employs TRBV20-1 and TRBJ2-3; D is ambiguous. The V and J ends lost 4 bases and 6 bases respectively, with 8 bases between them. Germline V gene sequence: CDR1 DFQATT, CDR2 SNEGSKA (reference sequence). The CDR3 has 11 residues. The CDR3 DNA follows: TGCAGTGCTATTTTCAGGGATACGCAGTATTTT. Its translation: CSAIFRDTQYF.

The count of this clone is one. The V call is TRBV7-2, the J call TRBJ1-1; 11 bases are shared with TRBD1. Germline-derived CDR1 and CDR2 are SGHTA and FQGNSA. Unmatched junction bases numbered 4, after V lost 8 bases and J lost 5 bases. This CDR3 comprises 13 residues. The CDR3 DNA follows: TGTGCCAGCGGGGGACAGGGGGGGACTGAAGCTTTCTTT. Its translation: CASGGQGGTEAFF.

The chain carries TRBV4-1 and TRBJ1-1, with 8 nucleotides matching TRBD1. Unmatched junction bases numbered 9, after V lost 3 bases and J lost 3 bases. This CDR3 contains 16 residues. Germline loops: CDR1 MGHRA, CDR2 YSYEKL. The CDR3 nucleotides read TGCGCCAGCAGCCAGGCGGGCAGGGGGCAGGACACTGAAGCTTTCTTT. Protein: CASSQAGRGQDTEAFF.

This clone has a handful of counts. The chain is built from TRBV18 and TRBJ2-7, with TRBD1 matching 7 bases. The CDR3 totals 15 residues. Germline-derived CDR1 and CDR2 are KGHSH and LQKENI. V gave up 3 bases and J gave up 3 bases; unmatched junction bases: 8. The CDR3: CASSPGQVRGYEQYV. Here the CDR3 DNA reads TGTGCCAGCTCACCCGGACAGGTTAGAGGCTACGAGCAGTACGTC.

This clone was observed a handful of times. The genes are TRBV6-5 and TRBJ1-1; D not certain. The V end lost 2 bases, the J end lost 1 base, and 8 bases lay between the germline ends. Germline V lookup: CDR1 MNHEY, CDR2 SVGAGI. CDR3 length: 14 residues. Written as DNA, the CDR3 is TGTGCCAGCAGTTACAGGGAGAGGAACACTGAAGCTTTCTTT. It translates to CASSYRERNTEAFF.

This chain connects TRBV5-4 to TRBJ2-3; TRBD2 is a possible D gene (5 bases). Deletions cut 3 bases from V and 0 bases from J, with 14 bases between. This CDR3 has 16 amino acids. Germline loops: CDR1 SGHNT, CDR2 YYREEE (reference sequence). The CDR3, as DNA: TGTGCCAGCAGCTCGTCCAAAAGCGGCAGCACAGATACGCAGTATTTT. Its protein is CASSSSKSGSTDTQYF.

This clone has a handful of counts. The chain joins TRBV5-1 to TRBJ2-4; 7 positions match TRBD1. The V segment lost 0 bases and the J segment 7 bases; nucleotides outside the gene matches: 4. This CDR3 region has 14 residues. Germline CDR1 and CDR2: SGHRS and YFSETQ. CDR3 protein: CASSLEGGRNIQYF. The CDR3 DNA reads TGCGCCAGCAGCTTGGAAGGGGGCCGGAACATTCAGTACTTC.

The chain recombines TRBV11-2 with TRBJ2-1; TRBD1 matches 10 bases. The V segment lost 0 bases and the J segment 4 bases; nucleotides outside the gene matches: 15. The CDR3 is made up of 20 amino acids. The V gene's germline CDR1 is SGHAT and CDR2 FQNNGV. DNA for the CDR3: TGTGCCAGCAGCTTAGATCTGTTGCTGGCGGGGGACAGGGGATACAATGAGCAGTTCTTC. This gives the protein CASSLDLLLAGDRGYNEQFF. The complete variable domain, with remaining parts taken from reference TRBV11-2 and TRBJ2-1, reads EAGVAQSPRYKIIEKRQSVAFWCNPISGHATLYWYQQILGQGPKLLIQFQNNGVVDDSQLPKDRFSAERLKGVDSTLKIQPAKLEDSAVYLCASSLDLLLAGDRGYNEQFFGPGTRLTVL.

This clone was counted only a few times. The V call is TRBV5-1, the J call TRBJ2-1, with D unclear. The CDR3 is made up of 14 amino acids. Per germline, CDR1 SGHRS and CDR2 YFSETQ. Between the trimmed V and J ends, which lost 5 bases and 0 bases, there was a span of 9 bases. The CDR3 is CASRIANSYNEQFF. In nucleotides, the CDR3 is TGCGCCAGCAGAATAGCTAACTCCTACAATGAGCAGTTCTTC.

V and J are TRBV7-9 and TRBJ2-7; weak D call: TRBD1 (6 bases). The CDR3 sequence is 17 residues long. V lost 1 base and J 2 bases, leaving 18 bases between the germline ends. Per germline, CDR1 SEHNR and CDR2 FQNEAQ (reference sequence). The CDR3 protein is CASSLGLTGTLPYEQYV. CDR3 sequence (DNA): TGTGCCAGCAGCTTAGGGTTAACAGGGACCTTGCCCTACGAGCAGTACGTC.

This clone was found a few times. CDR3 bases: TGTGCCAGCAGCTTAGTTGCGTGGGAGCAGTACGTC. Protein sequence: CASSLVAWEQYV. The chain links TRBV11-3 to TRBJ2-7; D gene uncertain. This CDR3 spans 12 amino acids. Germline V CDR1 and CDR2: SGHNT, YENEEA. Trimming removed 1 base at V and 7 bases at J, with 8 bases between.